This T cell receptor (beta chain) came from a study of chemoradiotherapy in HPV16-positive cancers (dated by TCRdb to 2021 to 2024). Regarding the study in general: Using functional T-cell assays on cells from a couple of HPV16-positive patients, the researchers defined candidate HPV-specific T-cell clones and common TCR motifs. Whether T-cell immunity against the HPV oncoproteins E6 and E7 changes during chemoradiotherapy and whether survival is affected by this immunity were examined in the study. Next, the candidate HPV-specific TCRs and motifs were followed in TCR repertoires from about 90 patients with HPV-related cancers. Overall study outcomes, separate from this receptor: Improved recurrence-free survival in HPV16-positive patients was associated with expansion of HPV-responsive T cells during chemoradiotherapy. Expansion of candidate HPV-specific clones and E7-related TCR motifs was observed in the tumor microenvironment during treatment, whereas no such expansion was observed for non-HPV-specific T cells. The survival association was reported for HPV16-positive patients, and the functional definition of HPV-specific T cells was derived from only a couple of HPV16-positive patients.

About this clone: Its antigen has not been determined. No quality values exist for individual bases; no much larger clone is one base distant.

Because repertoires were sampled repeatedly during chemoradiotherapy, clonal expansion in the tumor microenvironment could be followed. Receptor amplification or capture employed the immunoSEQ multiplex PCR assay. This is the immuneACCESS table as TCRdb keeps it, with only in-frame sequences that have V and J called. A part of the clones is gone; compared with another copy, unresolved V genes explain less than half, and the rest is unexplained. The sample contains about 23,000 clones, 70% to 90% of them found a single time. 4.5% to 7% of the sample is held by the ten biggest clonotypes. V and J are trimmed by 6 bases and 3 bases, and the gene matches miss 5 bases of the junction. The CDR3 measures 16 amino acids from cysteine to phenylalanine. Only CDR3 DNA remains: 48 bases, in frame from the first base. The germline V gene encodes CDR1 SGHNT and CDR2 YENEEA.

The rearranged segments are TRBV11-3 and TRBJ2-2; TRBD2 matches 12 bases in the middle. The source material was blood, sampled from a patient who underwent chemoradiotherapy. The TCR originated in a human donor with HPV-associated anogenital cancer. In nucleotides, the sequence is TGTGCCAGCAGTTCTGGACTAGCGGGGTACACCGGGGAGCTGTTTTTT. Protein translation: CASSSGLAGYTGELFF.